Listed below are T cell receptor beta chains from one sample, sequenced in a study of control samples from healthy donors and cancer patients. Only in-frame clones appear in the TCRdb table, and some are missing; sequencing was by immunoSEQ multiplex PCR. The sample consists of about 140,000 clones, about 89% of them appearing once. The sequenced sample was blood. Every receptor here comes from a young man in good health. Both conserved end residues are part of each CDR3. A D gene is named only where the DNA matches it firmly. A row's size may be missing; if present it is once, few, many or a size class.

v_gene: TRBV27; abundance: .; d_gene: TRBD2; j_gene: TRBJ2-7; CDR3nt: TGTGCCAGCAGTTTATGGGGAGCGGGGGACCCCTACGAGCAGTACTTC; CDR3aa: CASSLWGAGDPYEQYF
v_gene: TRBV10-3; abundance: .; d_gene: TRBD1; j_gene: TRBJ1-2; CDR3nt: TGTGCCATCAGTGAGTCGACAGGGGGGTGGTATGGCTACACCTTC; CDR3aa: CAISESTGGWYGYTF
v_gene: TRBV7-9; abundance: .; d_gene: .; j_gene: TRBJ2-3; CDR3nt: TGTGCCAGCGGACGCCATGACAGGCACCCCCTCACAGATACGCAGTATTTT; CDR3aa: CASGRHDRHPLTDTQYF
v_gene: TRBV12-3/TRBV12-4; abundance: .; d_gene: .; j_gene: TRBJ2-7; CDR3nt: TGTGCCAGCAGTTTTGGCGGCTCCTACGAGCAGTACTTC; CDR3aa: CASSFGGSYEQYF
v_gene: TRBV4-1; abundance: .; d_gene: .; j_gene: TRBJ2-7; CDR3nt: TGCGCCAGCAGCCAGGGACAAACCTACGAGCAGTACTTC; CDR3aa: CASSQGQTYEQYF
v_gene: TRBV29-1; abundance: .; d_gene: .; j_gene: TRBJ2-1; CDR3nt: TGCAGCGTGATGGACGGACAAAACTCCTACAATGAGCAGTTCTTC; CDR3aa: CSVMDGQNSYNEQFF
v_gene: TRBV27; abundance: once; d_gene: .; j_gene: TRBJ2-5; CDR3nt: TGTGCCAGCAGTTTGGTCCGGGGAGAGACCCAGTACTTC; CDR3aa: CASSLVRGETQYF
v_gene: TRBV30; abundance: many; d_gene: .; j_gene: TRBJ1-6; CDR3nt: TGTGCCGGGACTGCAGGGTCCGATTCACCCCTCCACTTT; CDR3aa: CAGTAGSDSPLHF
v_gene: TRBV9; abundance: .; d_gene: TRBD2; j_gene: TRBJ2-3; CDR3nt: TGTGCCAGCAGCGTAAGGCTAGCGGGAGATACGCAGTATTTT; CDR3aa: CASSVRLAGDTQYF
v_gene: TRBV30; abundance: .; d_gene: .; j_gene: TRBJ2-1; CDR3nt: TGTGCCTGGAGTTCGGTATCAATAGGATACAATGAGCAGTTCTTC; CDR3aa: CAWSSVSIGYNEQFF
v_gene: TRBV21-1; abundance: .; d_gene: .; j_gene: TRBJ1-2; CDR3nt: TGTGCCAGCAGCGAATTAGGACACAACTATGGCTACACCTTC; CDR3aa: CASSELGHNYGYTF
v_gene: TRBV7-9; abundance: few; d_gene: .; j_gene: TRBJ1-2; CDR3nt: TGTGCCAGCAGCTTAATGAGGGGAGCTAACTATGGCTACACCTTC; CDR3aa: CASSLMRGANYGYTF
v_gene: TRBV14; abundance: once; d_gene: .; j_gene: TRBJ2-3; CDR3nt: TGTGCCAGCAGCCAATTAAGCAGCCTGGCAGATACGCAGTATTTT; CDR3aa: CASSQLSSLADTQYF
v_gene: TRBV2; abundance: .; d_gene: .; j_gene: TRBJ1-1; CDR3nt: TGTGCCAGCAGTCTTAGGGCTTTTTACACTGAAGCTTTCTTT; CDR3aa: CASSLRAFYTEAFF
v_gene: TRBV7-6; abundance: once; d_gene: .; j_gene: TRBJ1-1; CDR3nt: TGTGCCAGCAGCTACGGAGGGGCGGACACTGAAGCTTTCTTT; CDR3aa: CASSYGGADTEAFF
v_gene: TRBV9; abundance: .; d_gene: TRBD1; j_gene: TRBJ1-1; CDR3nt: TGTGCCAGCAGCGTAGCCGCGGGACAGGGGGGTACTGAAGCTTTCTTT; CDR3aa: CASSVAAGQGGTEAFF
v_gene: TRBV28; abundance: .; d_gene: .; j_gene: TRBJ1-5; CDR3nt: TGTGCCAGCAGTTTATCAGGGTCCGGCAGCAATCAGCCCCAGCATTTT; CDR3aa: CASSLSGSGSNQPQHF
v_gene: TRBV19; abundance: .; d_gene: .; j_gene: TRBJ2-3; CDR3nt: TGTGCCAGTAGTATTTACGGGACGGGCACAGATACGCAGTATTTT; CDR3aa: CASSIYGTGTDTQYF
v_gene: TRBV6-5; abundance: .; d_gene: TRBD1; j_gene: TRBJ1-2; CDR3nt: TGTGCCAGCAGTTACGGGACAGGGTCTTTCATTTTTGGCTACACCTTC; CDR3aa: CASSYGTGSFIFGYTF
v_gene: TRBV12-3/TRBV12-4; abundance: .; d_gene: .; j_gene: TRBJ1-2; CDR3nt: TGTGCCAGCAGCACCGATAGAGCTTATGGCTACACCTTC; CDR3aa: CASSTDRAYGYTF
v_gene: TRBV7-2; abundance: .; d_gene: .; j_gene: TRBJ2-7; CDR3nt: TGTGCCAGCAGCTTTACATTGGGACCCCACGAGCAGTACTTC; CDR3aa: CASSFTLGPHEQYF
v_gene: TRBV15; abundance: once; d_gene: TRBD1; j_gene: TRBJ2-3; CDR3nt: TGTGCCACCAGCAGAGATAAGACAGGGGCCAGCACAGATACGCAGTATTTT; CDR3aa: CATSRDKTGASTDTQYF
v_gene: TRBV11-2; abundance: .; d_gene: .; j_gene: TRBJ1-1; CDR3nt: TGTGCCAGCCCCTTACACGGCTTTGGCACTGAAGCTTTCTTT; CDR3aa: CASPLHGFGTEAFF
v_gene: TRBV9; abundance: .; d_gene: TRBD1; j_gene: TRBJ1-4; CDR3nt: TGTGCCAGCAGCGGGCCCGGGACAGCAACTAATGAAAAACTGTTTTTT; CDR3aa: CASSGPGTATNEKLFF
v_gene: TRBV6-6; abundance: .; d_gene: .; j_gene: TRBJ1-1; CDR3nt: TGTGCCAGCAGTTACCGGGACACTGAAGCTTTCTTT; CDR3aa: CASSYRDTEAFF
v_gene: TRBV7-8; abundance: .; d_gene: TRBD1; j_gene: TRBJ1-6; CDR3nt: TGTGCCAGCAGCTTAGTAGGGCAGGGGGCTTTCTCCTATAATTCACCCCTCCACTTT; CDR3aa: CASSLVGQGAFSYNSPLHF
v_gene: TRBV27; abundance: .; d_gene: TRBD1; j_gene: TRBJ1-2; CDR3nt: TGTGCCAGCAGTTTAATAGAGGGGGCGGGTGGCTACACCTTC; CDR3aa: CASSLIEGAGGYTF
v_gene: TRBV14; abundance: .; d_gene: TRBD1; j_gene: TRBJ1-4; CDR3nt: TGTGCCAGCAGGGGGACAGGGAGTGAAAAACTGTTTTTT; CDR3aa: CASRGTGSEKLFF
v_gene: TRBV27; abundance: .; d_gene: TRBD2; j_gene: TRBJ2-5; CDR3nt: TGTGCCAGCAGTTTAAAGCGGGGGGGCTTTGAGACCCAGTACTTC; CDR3aa: CASSLKRGGFETQYF
v_gene: TRBV11-2; abundance: .; d_gene: TRBD2; j_gene: TRBJ2-4; CDR3nt: TGTGCCAGCAGCGCAGCGGTTAGCGGGGGGGCTTCCATTCAGTACTTC; CDR3aa: CASSAAVSGGASIQYF
v_gene: TRBV4-1; abundance: .; d_gene: .; j_gene: TRBJ1-1; CDR3nt: TGCGCCAGCAGCCAAGTTGACTATAACACTGAAGCTTTCTTT; CDR3aa: CASSQVDYNTEAFF
v_gene: TRBV11-1; abundance: once; d_gene: TRBD2; j_gene: TRBJ2-1; CDR3nt: TGTGCCAGCAGCAAAGGGACTAGCCCTAATGAGCAGTTCTTC; CDR3aa: CASSKGTSPNEQFF
v_gene: TRBV5-8; abundance: few; d_gene: .; j_gene: TRBJ1-6; CDR3nt: TGTGCCAGCAGCTTGCGGGCGCATGATAATTCACCCCTCCACTTT; CDR3aa: CASSLRAHDNSPLHF
v_gene: TRBV4-1; abundance: .; d_gene: TRBD1; j_gene: TRBJ1-2; CDR3nt: TGCGCCAGCAGCCCGTATCAGGGACAGAGTAACTATGGCTACACCTTC; CDR3aa: CASSPYQGQSNYGYTF
v_gene: TRBV12-5; abundance: .; d_gene: .; j_gene: TRBJ2-5; CDR3nt: TGTGCTAGTGGTCGGACCCAAGAGACCCAGTACTTC; CDR3aa: CASGRTQETQYF
v_gene: TRBV19; abundance: .; d_gene: .; j_gene: TRBJ2-4; CDR3nt: TGTGCCAGTATGGAACAGGGTGGGAAAAACATTCAGTACTTC; CDR3aa: CASMEQGGKNIQYF
v_gene: TRBV19; abundance: .; d_gene: .; j_gene: TRBJ1-3; CDR3nt: TGTGCCAGTAGTATTGGAGTTTCTACTGGAAACACCATATATTTT; CDR3aa: CASSIGVSTGNTIYF
v_gene: TRBV5-1; abundance: .; d_gene: .; j_gene: TRBJ2-5; CDR3nt: TGCGCCAGCAGCCAGCAGGGGAGGGAGACCCAGTACTTC; CDR3aa: CASSQQGRETQYF
v_gene: TRBV30; abundance: .; d_gene: .; j_gene: TRBJ1-1; CDR3nt: TGTGCCTGGACTCCTCAGATGAACACTGAAGCTTTCTTT; CDR3aa: CAWTPQMNTEAFF
v_gene: TRBV27; abundance: .; d_gene: .; j_gene: TRBJ2-6; CDR3nt: TGTGCCAGCAGTTTAGGACTATACTATTCCGGGGCCAACGTCCTGACTTTC; CDR3aa: CASSLGLYYSGANVLTF
v_gene: TRBV12-5; abundance: .; d_gene: .; j_gene: TRBJ1-5; CDR3nt: TGTGCTAGTGGTTTTGGCGCCGGGACGGTCTACAATCAGCCCCAGCATTTT; CDR3aa: CASGFGAGTVYNQPQHF
v_gene: TRBV5-4; abundance: .; d_gene: TRBD2; j_gene: TRBJ2-7; CDR3nt: TGTGCCAGCACCATTCAGCGGGGGGGATTCTACGAGCAGTACTTC; CDR3aa: CASTIQRGGFYEQYF
v_gene: TRBV30; abundance: .; d_gene: .; j_gene: TRBJ1-2; CDR3nt: TGTGCCTGGAGTGACCGAGGGGACTATGGCTACACCTTC; CDR3aa: CAWSDRGDYGYTF
v_gene: TRBV19; abundance: .; d_gene: .; j_gene: TRBJ1-4; CDR3nt: TGTGCCAGTAGTATTAGTCTGTCTGAAAAACTGTTTTTT; CDR3aa: CASSISLSEKLFF
v_gene: TRBV3-1/TRBV3-2; abundance: .; d_gene: .; j_gene: TRBJ2-1; CDR3nt: TGTGCCAGCAGCCAAGATGCTAGCCTATACAATGAGCAGTTCTTC; CDR3aa: CASSQDASLYNEQFF
v_gene: TRBV7-2; abundance: .; d_gene: TRBD1; j_gene: TRBJ1-1; CDR3nt: TGTGCCAGCAGCTTAGCGCCCTGGGACAGGGGCGAGCGGCACACTGAAGCTTTCTTT; CDR3aa: CASSLAPWDRGERHTEAFF
v_gene: TRBV4-1; abundance: .; d_gene: .; j_gene: TRBJ2-1; CDR3nt: TGCGCCAGCAGCCCCAAGGTGCTTGGGCTAGCTACATCAGGTGAGCAGTTCTTC; CDR3aa: CASSPKVLGLATSGEQFF
v_gene: TRBV12-3/TRBV12-4; abundance: .; d_gene: .; j_gene: TRBJ1-5; CDR3nt: TGTGCCAGCACCCCTGACCTAGGTGGCCCTCAGCATTTT; CDR3aa: CASTPDLGGPQHF
v_gene: TRBV2; abundance: .; d_gene: .; j_gene: TRBJ1-1; CDR3nt: TGTGCCAGCAGGAGGGCCTACACTGAAGCTTTCTTT; CDR3aa: CASRRAYTEAFF
v_gene: TRBV5-4; abundance: .; d_gene: .; j_gene: TRBJ2-7; CDR3nt: TGTGCCAGCAGCTTGGCCCAGCTAGGGGAGCAGTACTTC; CDR3aa: CASSLAQLGEQYF
v_gene: TRBV7-9; abundance: .; d_gene: TRBD1; j_gene: TRBJ1-5; CDR3nt: TGTGCCAGCAGCCTAGGGACAGGGGGTAATCAGCCCCAGCATTTT; CDR3aa: CASSLGTGGNQPQHF
v_gene: TRBV30; abundance: .; d_gene: .; j_gene: TRBJ2-6; CDR3nt: TGTGCCTGGAGTGTCTCCTCTGGGGCCAACGTCCTGACTTTC; CDR3aa: CAWSVSSGANVLTF
v_gene: TRBV27; abundance: .; d_gene: .; j_gene: TRBJ1-2; CDR3nt: TGTGCCAGCAGTTTAGGTCAGGGGAATCGCTATGGCTACACCTTC; CDR3aa: CASSLGQGNRYGYTF
v_gene: TRBV18; abundance: .; d_gene: .; j_gene: TRBJ2-5; CDR3nt: TGTGCCAGCTCCCCGACGGGCCAAAAGACAGGCCAAGAGACCCAGTACTTC; CDR3aa: CASSPTGQKTGQETQYF
v_gene: TRBV6-6; abundance: once; d_gene: .; j_gene: TRBJ2-7; CDR3nt: TGTGCCAGCAGTTACTCTGCGGGCGAGCAGTACTTC; CDR3aa: CASSYSAGEQYF